This entry lists 16 T cell receptor beta chains sequenced from one sample in a study of immune characterization of retroperitoneal liposarcoma (dated by TCRdb to about 2019). Receptors were amplified or captured by PCR. This sample was sequenced with a NextSeq 500. TCRdb passed the public sequencing reads through fastp at Q25 and MiXCR, retaining productive beta sequences. Each record represents a unique CDR3 protein, reported with the most common genes and DNA among its rows. In all, the sample holds under 20,000 distinct CDR3 sequences, and around 38% of those were seen once. Jointly, the top ten make up 7.4% of the sample. The source material was blood. The receptors derive from a male donor with retroperitoneal liposarcoma.

The genes are TRBV11-2 and TRBJ2-1; TRBD2 might be the D (5 bases). Germline V gene data show CDR1 as SGHAT and CDR2 as FQNNGV. The CDR3 spans 15 residues. V was clipped by 1 base and J by 6 bases, with 13 bases between them. CDR3 coding DNA: TGTGCCAGCAGCTTAGCTTTAGCGCCGGGCAATGAGCAGTTCTTC. It specifies CASSLALAPGNEQFF.

The CDR3 reads CAANRLLDTEAFF. DNA for the CDR3: TGTGCCGCCAACAGGCTATTGGACACTGAAGCTTTCTTT. This sequence joins TRBV6-1 and TRBJ1-1, with D perhaps TRBD1 (5 bases). The CDR3 has 13 amino acids. V gave up 11 bases and J gave up 3 bases, with 16 bases separating them. Germline loops: CDR1 MNHNS, CDR2 SASEGT.

The rearrangement links TRBV11-2 to TRBJ2-5; tentative D call: TRBD2 (5 bases). The J call may not be correct, given that the DNA end is closer to TRBJ2-7. CDR1 and CDR2 (germline): SGHAT, FQNNGV. CDR3 length: 15 amino acids. The CDR3 DNA reads as TGTGCCAGCAGCTTAAGTCCCCTCCGGGGTGGCGAGCAGTACTTC. Its translation: CASSLSPLRGGEQYF.

V usage is TRBV11-3 and J usage is TRBJ1-2; no definite D call. The V gene lost 1 base and the J gene lost 8 bases, with 14 bases spanning the gap. The CDR3 spans 14 residues. Germline CDR1 SGHNT, CDR2 YENEEA. CDR3 amino acids: CASSLAGTDWGYTF. The CDR3 nucleotides read TGTGCCAGCAGCTTAGCTGGTACAGACTGGGGCTACACCTTC.

This clonotype has at least ten counts. The CDR3 DNA reads TGTGCCAGCAGTCCCTCACTCCTGGCAGGGCCCTATGGCTACACCTTC. Translated: CASSPSLLAGPYGYTF. The V call is TRBV6-1, the J call TRBJ1-2; D may be TRBD1 (5 bases). Trimming took off 5 bases at V and 4 bases at J, with 20 bases between the two ends. The CDR3 runs to 16 residues. The germline CDR1 and CDR2 sequences are MNHNS and SASEGT.

In its sample, this clonotype ranks as medium-sized. The rearrangement joins TRBV6-1 to TRBJ2-1; TRBD1 or TRBD2 may be the D gene (5 bases each). CDR1 is MNHNS and CDR2 is SASEGT in the germline V gene. The CDR3 totals 16 residues. The V and J ends lost 1 base and 10 bases respectively, with 20 bases between them. DNA of the CDR3: TGTGCCAGCAGTGAAGAGGGGCCAGGGAGCTCCTACGAGCAGTTCTTC. Its translation: CASSEEGPGSSYEQFF.

This clonotype rates as medium-sized (0.01 to 0.1%). The genes are TRBV7-2 and TRBJ2-1, with 7 bases fitting TRBD2. The end of the DNA is better explained by TRBJ2-7, so the J call may be wrong. Germline CDR1 and CDR2: SGHTA and FQGNSA. This CDR3 has 15 residues. The DNA of the CDR3 is TGTGCCAGCAGCTTATCTAGCGGAGACCACAATGAGCAGTACTTC. Translating it yields CASSLSSGDHNEQYF.

This clonotype was observed a single time. V usage is TRBV24-1 and J usage is TRBJ2-1; 9 bases are shared with TRBD2. After removal of 2 bases from V and 3 bases from J, the junction contained 4 bases not matched to a gene. This CDR3 region has 16 residues. Germline V CDR1 and CDR2: KGHDR, SFDVKD. CDR3: CATSDSSGRNYNEQFF. Written as DNA, the CDR3 is TGTGCCACCAGTGATTCGAGCGGGAGGAACTACAATGAGCAGTTCTTC.

J is TRBJ1-2 and V is TRBV12-2. TRBV12-2 is termed a pseudogene. The CDR3 covers 15 residues. CDR3 region: CASRLVGRVSSGYTF. CDR3 bases: TGTGCAAGTCGCTTAGTCGGCAGGGTGTCGAGTGGCTACACCTTC.

In this sample, this clonotype turned up a few times. A single base separates this from a much larger clone, so it may be a read error. This chain uses TRBV6-5 with TRBJ1-6; 11 positions agree with TRBD1. Germline V lookup: CDR1 MNHEY, CDR2 SVGAGI. The junction had 5 bases not matched to a gene; V was cut back by 2 bases and J by 11 bases. The length of the CDR3 is 15 residues. CDR3 sequence reads: CASSYRTGGGPPLHF. The CDR3 region has the DNA TGTGCCAGCAGTTACCGGACAGGGGGCGGTCCACCCCTCCACTTT.

The rearrangement links TRBV12-3 or TRBV12-4 to TRBJ2-5, with no clear D. The V end lost 2 bases, the J end lost 5 bases, and 9 bases lay between the germline ends. The CDR3 runs 13 residues. The CDR3 nucleotides read TGTGCCAGCAGTTTACAGCTTCGGGAGACCCAGTACTTC. As protein: CASSLQLRETQYF.

V usage is TRBV10-2 and J usage is TRBJ1-5; no definite D call. The CDR3 is 15 amino acids. The V gene lost 3 bases and the J gene lost 0 bases, with 9 bases spanning the gap. Germline loops: CDR1 WSHSY, CDR2 SAAADI. CDR3 sequence: CASSDHGYSNQPQHF. CDR3 nucleotide sequence: TGCGCCAGCAGTGATCATGGCTATAGCAATCAGCCCCAGCATTTT.

This clonotype was seen a handful of times. This sequence joins TRBV6-1 and TRBJ1-1, with 12 bases identical to TRBD1. Germline V gene lookup returns CDR1 MNHNS and CDR2 SASEGT. The trim removed 6 bases at V and 7 bases at J, leaving 6 bases unmatched. There are 14 residues in the CDR3. CDR3: CASRPGQGAFEAFF. CDR3 DNA: TGTGCCAGCAGACCGGGACAGGGGGCTTTTGAAGCTTTCTTT.

This clonotype was detected ten times or more. The CDR3 protein is CASIPRGLAGVHEQFF. CDR3 bases: TGTGCCAGCATCCCGAGAGGACTAGCGGGAGTCCACGAGCAGTTCTTC. The chain couples TRBV6-1 to TRBJ2-1, with 13 bases lining up with TRBD2. Germline trimming cut 7 bases from V and 10 bases from J; bases unmatched to any gene: 13. CDR1 and CDR2 from the germline V gene are MNHNS and SASEGT. There are 16 residues in the CDR3.

Many counts were recorded for this clonotype. The chain has TRBV7-2 and TRBJ1-1, with D perhaps matching TRBD1 (6 bases). Germline V gene sequence: CDR1 SGHTA, CDR2 FQGNSA. This CDR3 is built from 15 residues. V was pared by 1 base and J by 4 bases, with 13 bases between. This CDR3 is CASSLDPGTTTEAFF. The CDR3 DNA follows: TGTGCCAGCAGCTTAGACCCAGGGACAACCACTGAAGCTTTCTTT.

V usage is TRBV28 and J usage is TRBJ2-7; perhaps TRBD2 as D (7 bases). Germline V CDR1 and CDR2: MDHEN, SYDVKM. V dropped 10 bases and J dropped 1 base, with 14 bases sitting between them. The CDR3 consists of 13 residues. CDR3 in DNA: TGTGCCACCGGGGGGCTTGATTCCTACGAGCAGTACTTC. Protein: CATGGLDSYEQYF.